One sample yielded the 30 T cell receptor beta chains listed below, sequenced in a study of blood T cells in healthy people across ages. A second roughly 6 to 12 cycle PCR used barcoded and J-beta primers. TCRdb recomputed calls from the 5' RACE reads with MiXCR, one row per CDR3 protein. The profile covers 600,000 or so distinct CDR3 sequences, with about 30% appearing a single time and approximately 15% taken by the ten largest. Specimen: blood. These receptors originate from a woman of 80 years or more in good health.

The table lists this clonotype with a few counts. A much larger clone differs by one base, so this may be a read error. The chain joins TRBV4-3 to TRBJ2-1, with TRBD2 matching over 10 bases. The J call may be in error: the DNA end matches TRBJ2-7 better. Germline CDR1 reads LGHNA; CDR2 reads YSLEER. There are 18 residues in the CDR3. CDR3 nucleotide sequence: TGCGCCAGCAGCCCGCAATACTCTAGCGGGGGTCCCTACAATGAGCAGTACTTC. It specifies CASSPQYSSGGPYNEQYF.

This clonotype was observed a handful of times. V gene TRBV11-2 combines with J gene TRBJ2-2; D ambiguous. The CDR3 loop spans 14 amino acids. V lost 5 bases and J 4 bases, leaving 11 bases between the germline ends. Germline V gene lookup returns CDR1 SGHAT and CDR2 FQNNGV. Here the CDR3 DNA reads TGTGCCAGCAGCGTACATGCGAGCACCGGGGAGCTGTTTTTT. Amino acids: CASSVHASTGELFF. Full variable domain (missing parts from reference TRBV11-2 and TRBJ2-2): EAGVAQSPRYKIIEKRQSVAFWCNPISGHATLYWYQQILGQGPKLLIQFQNNGVVDDSQLPKDRFSAERLKGVDSTLKIQPAKLEDSAVYLCASSVHASTGELFFGEGSRLTVL.

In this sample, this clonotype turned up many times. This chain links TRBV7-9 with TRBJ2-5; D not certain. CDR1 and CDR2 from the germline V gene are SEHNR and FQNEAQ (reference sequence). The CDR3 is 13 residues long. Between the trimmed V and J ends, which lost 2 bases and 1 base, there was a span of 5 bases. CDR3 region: CASSLIAQETQYF. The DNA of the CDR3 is TGTGCCAGCAGCTTAATAGCCCAAGAGACCCAGTACTTC.

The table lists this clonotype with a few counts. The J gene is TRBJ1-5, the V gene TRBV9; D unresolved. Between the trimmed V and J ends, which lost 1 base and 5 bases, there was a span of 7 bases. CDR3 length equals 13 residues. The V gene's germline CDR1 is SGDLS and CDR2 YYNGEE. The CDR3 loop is CASSVSWHQPQHF. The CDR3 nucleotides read TGTGCCAGCAGCGTAAGCTGGCATCAGCCCCAGCATTTT.

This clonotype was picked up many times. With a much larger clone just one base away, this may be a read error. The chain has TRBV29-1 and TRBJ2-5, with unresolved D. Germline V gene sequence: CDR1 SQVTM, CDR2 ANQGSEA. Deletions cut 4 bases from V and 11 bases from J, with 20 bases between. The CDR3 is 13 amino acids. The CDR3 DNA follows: TGCAGCGTTGGTGCAGTGGATCACAATGAGCAGTACTTC. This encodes CSVGAVDHNEQYF.

The CDR3 region is CASSPPGIAGQREQYF. For the CDR3, the DNA is TGTGCCAGCAGCCCCCCCGGGATAGCGGGCCAACGGGAGCAGTACTTC. This chain links TRBV9 with TRBJ2-7; the match to TRBD2 covers 7 bases. Germline CDR1 reads SGDLS; CDR2 reads YYNGEE. With 4 bases clipped from V and 7 bases from J, the junction kept 17 bases outside the gene matches. The CDR3 contains 16 residues.

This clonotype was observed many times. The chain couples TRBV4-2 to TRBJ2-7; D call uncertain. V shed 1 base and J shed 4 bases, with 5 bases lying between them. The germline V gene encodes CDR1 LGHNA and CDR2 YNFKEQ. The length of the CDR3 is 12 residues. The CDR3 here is CASSQGIYEQYF. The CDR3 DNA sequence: TGTGCCAGCAGCCAAGGTATATACGAGCAGTACTTC.

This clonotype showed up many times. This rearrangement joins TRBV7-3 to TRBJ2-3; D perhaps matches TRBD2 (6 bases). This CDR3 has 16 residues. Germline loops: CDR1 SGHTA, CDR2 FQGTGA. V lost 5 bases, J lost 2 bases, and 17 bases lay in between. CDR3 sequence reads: CASSAGWRGDTDTQYF. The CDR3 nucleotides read TGTGCCAGCAGCGCGGGGTGGCGGGGAGACACAGATACGCAGTATTTT.

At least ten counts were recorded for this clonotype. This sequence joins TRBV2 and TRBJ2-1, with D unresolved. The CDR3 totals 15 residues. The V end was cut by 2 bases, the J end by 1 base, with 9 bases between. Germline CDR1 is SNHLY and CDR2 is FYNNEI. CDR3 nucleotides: TGTGCCAGCAGTGAACAGCCGCAGTCCTACAATGAGCAGTTCTTC. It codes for CASSEQPQSYNEQFF.

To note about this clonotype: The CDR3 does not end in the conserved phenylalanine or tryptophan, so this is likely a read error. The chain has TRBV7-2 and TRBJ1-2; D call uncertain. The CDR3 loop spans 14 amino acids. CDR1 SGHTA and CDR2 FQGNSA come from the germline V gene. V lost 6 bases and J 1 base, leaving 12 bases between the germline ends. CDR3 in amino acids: CASRSAGINYGYTV. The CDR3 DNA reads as TGTGCCAGCAGGTCCGCCGGGATTAACTATGGCTACACCGTC.

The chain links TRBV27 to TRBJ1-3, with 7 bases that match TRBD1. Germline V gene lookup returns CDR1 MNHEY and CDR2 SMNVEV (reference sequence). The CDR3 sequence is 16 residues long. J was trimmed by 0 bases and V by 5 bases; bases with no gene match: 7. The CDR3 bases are TGTGCCAGCAGTAGACAGGGTCGTGGCTCTGGAAACACCATATATTTT. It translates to CASSRQGRGSGNTIYF.

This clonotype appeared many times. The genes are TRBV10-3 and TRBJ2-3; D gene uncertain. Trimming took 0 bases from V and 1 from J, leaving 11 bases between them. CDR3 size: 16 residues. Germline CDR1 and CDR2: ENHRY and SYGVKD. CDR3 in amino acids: CAISESPGLGTDTQYF. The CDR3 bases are TGTGCCATCAGTGAGTCTCCGGGCTTGGGCACAGATACGCAGTATTTT.

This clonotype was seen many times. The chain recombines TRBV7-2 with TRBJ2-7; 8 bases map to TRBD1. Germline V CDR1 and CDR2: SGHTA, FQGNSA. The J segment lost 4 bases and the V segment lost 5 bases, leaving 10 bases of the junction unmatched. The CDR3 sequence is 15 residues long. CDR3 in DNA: TGTGCCAGCAGCCCAACACGGGACAGGTATTACGAGCAGTACTTC. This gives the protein CASSPTRDRYYEQYF. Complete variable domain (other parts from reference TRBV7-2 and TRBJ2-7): GAGVSQSPSNKVTEKGKDVELRCDPISGHTALYWYRQSLGQGLEFLIYFQGNSAPDKSGLPSDRFSAERTGGSVSTLTIQRTQQEDSAVYLCASSPTRDRYYEQYFGPGTRLTVT.

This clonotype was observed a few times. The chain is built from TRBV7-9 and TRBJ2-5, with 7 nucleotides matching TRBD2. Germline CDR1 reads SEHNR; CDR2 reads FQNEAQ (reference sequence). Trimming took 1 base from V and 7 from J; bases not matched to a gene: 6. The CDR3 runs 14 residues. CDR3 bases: TGTGCCAGCAGCTTAGGATCAGGGAGGGGGACCCAGTACTTC. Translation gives CASSLGSGRGTQYF.

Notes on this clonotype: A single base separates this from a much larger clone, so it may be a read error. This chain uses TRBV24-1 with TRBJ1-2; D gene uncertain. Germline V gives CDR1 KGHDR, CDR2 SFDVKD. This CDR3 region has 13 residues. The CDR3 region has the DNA TGTGCCACCGGTGAAACTCCAAGGGCTGGCTACACCTTC. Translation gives CATGETPRAGYTF.

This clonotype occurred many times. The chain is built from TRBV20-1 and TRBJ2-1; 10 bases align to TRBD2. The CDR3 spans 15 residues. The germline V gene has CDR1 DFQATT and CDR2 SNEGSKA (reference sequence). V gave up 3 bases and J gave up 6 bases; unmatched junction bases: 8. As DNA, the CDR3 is TGCAGTGCTAGGTCTCTAGCGGGGGAGGTCAATGAGCAGTTCTTC. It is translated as CSARSLAGEVNEQFF.

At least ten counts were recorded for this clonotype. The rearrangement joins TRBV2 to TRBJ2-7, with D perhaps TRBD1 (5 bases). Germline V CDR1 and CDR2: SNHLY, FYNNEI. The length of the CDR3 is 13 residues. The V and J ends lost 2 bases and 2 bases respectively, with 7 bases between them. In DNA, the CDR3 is TGTGCCAGCAGTGAAATCAGGGCCTACGAGCAGTACTTC. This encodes CASSEIRAYEQYF.

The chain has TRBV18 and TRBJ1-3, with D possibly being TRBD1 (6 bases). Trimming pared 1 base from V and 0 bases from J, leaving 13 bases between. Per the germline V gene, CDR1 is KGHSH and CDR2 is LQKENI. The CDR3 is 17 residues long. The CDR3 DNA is TGTGCCAGCTCACCACGACAGGCTGGGGGCTCTGGAAACACCATATATTTT. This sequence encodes CASSPRQAGGSGNTIYF.

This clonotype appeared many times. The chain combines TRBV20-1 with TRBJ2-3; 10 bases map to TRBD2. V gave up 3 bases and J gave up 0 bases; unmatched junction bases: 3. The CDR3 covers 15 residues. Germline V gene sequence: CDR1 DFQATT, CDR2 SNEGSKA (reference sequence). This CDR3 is CSASVAGGSTDTQYF. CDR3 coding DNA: TGCAGTGCTAGTGTAGCGGGGGGTAGCACAGATACGCAGTATTTT.

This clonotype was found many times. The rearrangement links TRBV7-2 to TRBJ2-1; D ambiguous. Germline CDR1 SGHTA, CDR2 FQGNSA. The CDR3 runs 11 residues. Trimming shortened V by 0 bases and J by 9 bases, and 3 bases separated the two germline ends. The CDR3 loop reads CASSLALEQFF. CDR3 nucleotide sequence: TGTGCCAGCAGCTTAGCCCTTGAGCAGTTCTTC.

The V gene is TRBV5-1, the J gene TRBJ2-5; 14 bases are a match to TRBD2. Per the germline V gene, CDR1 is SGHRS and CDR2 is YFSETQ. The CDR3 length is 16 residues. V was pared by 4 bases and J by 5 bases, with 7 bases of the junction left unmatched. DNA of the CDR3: TGCGCCAGCAGCATCCGACTAGCGGGAGGGCATGAGACCCAGTACTTC. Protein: CASSIRLAGGHETQYF.

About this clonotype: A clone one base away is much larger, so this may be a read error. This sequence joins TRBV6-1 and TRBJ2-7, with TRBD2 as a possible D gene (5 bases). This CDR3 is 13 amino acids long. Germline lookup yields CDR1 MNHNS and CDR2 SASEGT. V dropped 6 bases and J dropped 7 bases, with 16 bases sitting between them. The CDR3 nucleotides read TGTGCCAGCAGCACAACCCCGGGGAATGAGCAGTACTTC. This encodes CASSTTPGNEQYF.

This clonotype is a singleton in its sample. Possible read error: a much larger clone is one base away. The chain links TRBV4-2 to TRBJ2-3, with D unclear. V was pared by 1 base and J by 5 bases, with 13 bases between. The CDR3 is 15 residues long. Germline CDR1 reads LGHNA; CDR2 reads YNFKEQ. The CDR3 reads CASSQGRMALDTQYF. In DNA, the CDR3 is TGTGCCAGCAGCCAAGGTCGGATGGCTTTAGATACGCAGTATTTT.

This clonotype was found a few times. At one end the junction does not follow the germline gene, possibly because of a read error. CDR3 bases: TGTGCCAGCAGCGTAGTTGGGGGGAGGAACGCTGAAGCTTTCTTT. Protein product: CASSVVGGRNAEAFF. V gene TRBV9 combines with J gene TRBJ1-1; tentatively, D is TRBD1 (5 bases). The CDR3 sequence is 15 residues long. Germline CDR1 SGDLS, CDR2 YYNGEE.

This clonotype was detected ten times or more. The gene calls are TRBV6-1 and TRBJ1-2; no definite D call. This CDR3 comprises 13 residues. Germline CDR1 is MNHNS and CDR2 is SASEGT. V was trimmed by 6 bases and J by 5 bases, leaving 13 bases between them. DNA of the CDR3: TGTGCCAGCAGGCTTGGGGATTTATATGGCTACACCTTC. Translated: CASRLGDLYGYTF.

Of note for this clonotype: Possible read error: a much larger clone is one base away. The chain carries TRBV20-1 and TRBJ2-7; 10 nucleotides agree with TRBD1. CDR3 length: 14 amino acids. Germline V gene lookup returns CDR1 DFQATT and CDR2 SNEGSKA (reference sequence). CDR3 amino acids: CSAGQGDRGYKQYF. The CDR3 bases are TGCAGTGCTGGGCAAGGGGACAGGGGCTACAAGCAGTACTTC.

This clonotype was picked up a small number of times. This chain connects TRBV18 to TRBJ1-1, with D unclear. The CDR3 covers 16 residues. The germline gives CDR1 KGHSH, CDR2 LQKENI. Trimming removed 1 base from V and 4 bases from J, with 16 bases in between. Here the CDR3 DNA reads TGTGCCAGCTCACCACGGACTCGGGGAGTTGGCACTGAAGCTTTCTTT. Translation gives CASSPRTRGVGTEAFF. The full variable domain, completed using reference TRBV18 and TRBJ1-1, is NAGVMQNPRHLVRRRGQEARLRCSPMKGHSHVYWYRQLPEEGLKFMVYLQKENIIDESGMPKERFSAEFPKEGPSILRIQQVVRGDSAAYFCASSPRTRGVGTEAFFGQGTRLTVV.

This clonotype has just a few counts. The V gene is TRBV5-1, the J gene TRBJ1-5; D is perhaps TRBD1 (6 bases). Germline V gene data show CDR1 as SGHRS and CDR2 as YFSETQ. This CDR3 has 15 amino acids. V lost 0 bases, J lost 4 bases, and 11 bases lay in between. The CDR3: CASSLEGDPNQPQHF. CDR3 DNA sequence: TGCGCCAGCAGCTTGGAGGGGGACCCTAATCAGCCCCAGCATTTT.

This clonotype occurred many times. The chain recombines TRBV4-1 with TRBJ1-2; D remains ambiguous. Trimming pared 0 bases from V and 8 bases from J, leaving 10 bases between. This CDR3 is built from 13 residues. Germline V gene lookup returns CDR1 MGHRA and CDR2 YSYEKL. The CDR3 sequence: CASSQEGGRGYTF. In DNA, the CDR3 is TGCGCCAGCAGCCAAGAGGGCGGCCGGGGCTACACCTTC.

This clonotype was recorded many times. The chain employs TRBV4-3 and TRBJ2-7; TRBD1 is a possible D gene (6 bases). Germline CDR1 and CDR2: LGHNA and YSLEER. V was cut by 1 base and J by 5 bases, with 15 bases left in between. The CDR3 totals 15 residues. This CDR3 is CASSQGPGARDEQYF. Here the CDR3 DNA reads TGCGCCAGCAGCCAAGGGCCAGGGGCCCGCGACGAGCAGTACTTC.